This TCR beta chain was identified in a study of blood T cell repertoires in COVID-19. Study at large: Collection of acute and convalescent COVID-19 samples took place in the United States, Italy and Spain. Sources were T cells, B-cell-depleted T cells, or PBMCs; the material itself was cDNA or gDNA.

The CDR3 runs 18 residues. V was clipped by 1 base and J by 0 bases; unmatched bases: 5. Germline CDR1 LGHNA, CDR2 YNFKEQ. In the original workflow: From reference gene primer amplification, estimates of nucleated cell counts were derived. The method was immunoSEQ multiplex PCR; TCRdb's version includes in-frame clones alone and lacks a portion of them. The V and J calls and clone size are taken from that table; D and trimming were inferred from the DNA. This sample has 180,000 or so clones, with around 90% found just once. The sequenced sample was peripheral blood. This clonotype was sampled from a middle-aged man with acute or convalescent COVID-19. The chain couples TRBV4-2 to TRBJ2-2; 10 positions match TRBD2. Written as DNA, the CDR3 is TGTGCCAGCAGCCAAGTTACTAGCGGGAACTCGAACACCGGGGAGCTGTTTTTT. This translates into CASSQVTSGNSNTGELFF.